The rows below give T cell receptor beta chains drawn from one sample of a study of blood T cell repertoires in COVID-19. Data came from immunoSEQ multiplex PCR; TCRdb stores just in-frame clones and leaves some out. The sample shows under 85,000 clones, almost 90% of them seen only once. Sequenced material: peripheral blood. These receptor sequences come from a man aged 45 to 65 with acute or convalescent COVID-19. Both conserved end residues are part of each CDR3. The order of the fields is clone size, D gene, V gene, J gene, CDR3 DNA, CDR3 protein. The D gene is left open where the match is weak. Clone size appears in some rows only: once, few, many, or a class for an expanded clone.

-	-	TRBV27	TRBJ2-7	TGTGCCAGCAGTTCGGGGACATACTTATACGAGCAGTACTTC	CASSSGTYLYEQYF
once	TRBD2	TRBV7-9	TRBJ2-3	TGTGCCAGCAGCCCTCTAGCGGGAGTTTTCACCACAGATACGCAGTATTTT	CASSPLAGVFTTDTQYF
-	-	TRBV29-1	TRBJ2-3	TGCAGCGTGGGGATTCACGGGGACTCAGATACGCAGTATTTT	CSVGIHGDSDTQYF
once	-	TRBV5-6	TRBJ1-5	TGTGCCAGCAGCTTGTGGGCCGGGACACCCGGTCCCCAGCATTTT	CASSLWAGTPGPQHF
-	-	TRBV21-1	TRBJ2-2	TGTGCCAGCAGCAACCCCGTAGCGGGAGACTGGGGCACCGGGGAGCTGTTTTTT	CASSNPVAGDWGTGELFF
-	TRBD2	TRBV2	TRBJ2-7	TGTGCCAGCAGACTTATCACTAGCGGGAGTTACGAGCAGTACTTC	CASRLITSGSYEQYF
-	-	TRBV19	TRBJ2-7	TGTGCCAGTAGTCCGACGACAGGAATCGACGAGCAGTACTTC	CASSPTTGIDEQYF
once	TRBD1	TRBV18	TRBJ2-2	TGTGCCAGCTCACCACGGGGACAGGGGGCGGGCGGGGAGCTGTTTTTT	CASSPRGQGAGGELFF
-	-	TRBV6-1	TRBJ1-6	TGTGCCAGCAGTGAACCCTTTGGGAGCTCCTATAATTCACCCCTCCACTTT	CASSEPFGSSYNSPLHF
-	-	TRBV19	TRBJ2-5	TGTGCCAGTAGTATCGAGCTGGGGAGGGAGACCCAGTACTTC	CASSIELGRETQYF
once	TRBD2	TRBV3-1/TRBV3-2	TRBJ2-5	TGTGCCAGCAGCCAAGAGTCCCGAAAACTAGCGGGAGGGGATGAGACCCAGTACTTC	CASSQESRKLAGGDETQYF
-	TRBD2	TRBV6-5	TRBJ2-7	TGTGCCAGCAGGGTTCTAGCGGGAGATGGATACGAGCAGTACTTC	CASRVLAGDGYEQYF
-	-	TRBV6-5	TRBJ1-2	TGTGCCAGCAGTTCCAGCGGGGGCCACTATGGCTACACCTTC	CASSSSGGHYGYTF
-	-	TRBV30	TRBJ1-5	TGTGCCTTAGGGGGTCAGGGTTACGGCAATCAGCCCCAGCATTTT	CALGGQGYGNQPQHF
-	TRBD2	TRBV11-2	TRBJ2-7	TGTGCCAGCAGCGTGGGACTAGCGGGGTCCTACGAGCAGTACTTC	CASSVGLAGSYEQYF
-	TRBD1	TRBV27	TRBJ2-7	TGTGCCAGCAGGCCAAAGGGACAGTCCTACGAGCAGTACTTC	CASRPKGQSYEQYF
once	TRBD1	TRBV28	TRBJ1-1	TGTGCCAGCAGTTTTGCAGGGGGCACTGAAGCTTTCTTT	CASSFAGGTEAFF